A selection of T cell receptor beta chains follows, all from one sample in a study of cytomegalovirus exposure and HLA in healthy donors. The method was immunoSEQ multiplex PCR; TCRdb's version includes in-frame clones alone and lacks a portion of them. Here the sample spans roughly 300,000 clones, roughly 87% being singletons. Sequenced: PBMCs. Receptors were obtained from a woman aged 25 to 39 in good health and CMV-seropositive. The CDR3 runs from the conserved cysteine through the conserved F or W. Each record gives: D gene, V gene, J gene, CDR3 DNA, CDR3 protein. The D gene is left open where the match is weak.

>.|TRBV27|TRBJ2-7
TGTGCCAGCAGTTCCCTCGTAAGCTCCTACGAGCAGTACTTC
CASSSLVSSYEQYF
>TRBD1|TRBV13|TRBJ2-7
TGTGCCAGCACCACCGGACAGGTGAGCTACGAGCAGTACTTC
CASTTGQVSYEQYF
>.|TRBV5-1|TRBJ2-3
TGCGCCAGCAGCCCCCGTACAGATACGCAGTATTTT
CASSPRTDTQYF
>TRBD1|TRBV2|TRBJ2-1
TGTGCCAGCAGTGACAGGACAGGGACAATGGATGAGCAGTTCTTC
CASSDRTGTMDEQFF
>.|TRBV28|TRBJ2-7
TGTGCCAGCAGCCCATCACAGGGCGAAAGCTCCTACGAGCAGTACTTC
CASSPSQGESSYEQYF
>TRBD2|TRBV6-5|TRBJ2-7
TGTGCCAGCAGTTACTCGGCTAGCGGGGGGTACGAGCAGTACTTC
CASSYSASGGYEQYF
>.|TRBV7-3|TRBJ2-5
TGTGCCAGCAGCTTCGATCTCGGCGAGACCCAGTACTTC
CASSFDLGETQYF
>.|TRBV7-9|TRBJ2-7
TGTGCCAGCAGCCCATCCGTCCGGAGCTCCTACGAGCAGTACTTC
CASSPSVRSSYEQYF
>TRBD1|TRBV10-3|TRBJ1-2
TGTGCCATCAGTGAAAAGGACAGGGGAGGCTACACCTTC
CAISEKDRGGYTF
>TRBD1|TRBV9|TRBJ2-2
TGTGCCAGCAGCGTAGGGACAGGGCCCGGGGAGCTGTTTTTT
CASSVGTGPGELFF